The rows below give T cell receptor beta chains drawn from one sample of a study of blood T cell repertoires in COVID-19. Measured with immunoSEQ multiplex PCR; TCRdb has only the in-frame clones, and not every one. Here the sample spans approximately 230,000 clones, about 80% being singletons. What was sequenced was peripheral blood. The receptors here all came from a man older than 75 with acute or convalescent COVID-19. CDR3s include the opening cysteine and the closing phenylalanine or tryptophan. Fields, in order: V gene, J gene, D gene, clone size, CDR3 protein, CDR3 DNA. A D gene is named only where the DNA matches it firmly. A row's size may be missing; if present it is once, few, many or a size class.

V: TRBV5-1; J: TRBJ2-2; D: TRBD2; size: .; CDR3: CASSLVSSGYTGELFF; DNA: TGCGCCAGCAGCTTGGTTTCTAGCGGATACACCGGGGAGCTGTTTTTT
V: TRBV27; J: TRBJ1-4; D: TRBD1; size: .; CDR3: CASSLFGTGNEKLFF; DNA: TGTGCCAGCAGTTTATTCGGGACAGGGAATGAAAAACTGTTTTTT
V: TRBV7-2; J: TRBJ2-2; D: TRBD1; size: few; CDR3: CASSLPSGTGYRGELFF; DNA: TGTGCCAGCAGCTTACCCTCCGGGACAGGGTACCGGGGGGAGCTGTTTTTT
V: TRBV30; J: TRBJ2-6; D: .; size: once; CDR3: CAWRLGGANVLTF; DNA: TGTGCCTGGAGACTCGGGGGGGCCAACGTCCTGACTTTC
V: TRBV30; J: TRBJ2-1; D: TRBD1; size: few; CDR3: CAWSLDRVRNEQFF; DNA: TGTGCCTGGAGTCTTGACAGGGTTAGGAATGAGCAGTTCTTC
V: TRBV24-1; J: TRBJ1-1; D: TRBD1; size: .; CDR3: CATSVSTGLNTEAFF; DNA: TGTGCCACCAGTGTCTCGACAGGGTTGAACACTGAAGCTTTCTTT
V: TRBV28; J: TRBJ1-3; D: .; size: .; CDR3: CASSSQGGGNTIYF; DNA: TGTGCCAGCAGCTCCCAGGGTGGAGGAAACACCATATATTTT
V: TRBV3-1/TRBV3-2; J: TRBJ1-4; D: .; size: .; CDR3: CASSGGGLANEKLFF; DNA: TGTGCCAGCAGCGGCGGGGGGCTGGCTAATGAAAAACTGTTTTTT
V: TRBV19; J: TRBJ1-1; D: TRBD1; size: .; CDR3: CASSIDRTGDTLFHTEAFF; DNA: TGTGCCAGTAGTATAGATCGGACAGGAGACACGCTTTTCCACACTGAAGCTTTCTTT
V: TRBV20-1; J: TRBJ1-2; D: .; size: .; CDR3: CSAMAYYGYTF; DNA: TGCAGTGCTATGGCCTACTACGGCTACACCTTC